These 32 T cell receptor beta chains were sequenced from one sample in a study of blood T cell repertoires in COVID-19. Method: immunoSEQ multiplex PCR; TCRdb's copy keeps in-frame clones and lacks some. The sample has 50,000 to 65,000 clones, 75% to 85% seen once; the top ten hold approximately 5.7%. Sample: peripheral blood. Receptor source: a woman in her fifties or sixties with acute or convalescent COVID-19.

The chain joins TRBV9 to TRBJ2-3, with TRBD2 matching over 9 bases. CDR1 and CDR2 from the germline V gene are SGDLS and YYNGEE. Unmatched junction bases numbered 14, after V lost 4 bases and J lost 2 bases. CDR3 length equals 18 residues. DNA of the CDR3: TGTGCCAGCAGCCATCCCCGGAGTCAGCGGGGGGTCACAGATACGCAGTATTTT. As protein: CASSHPRSQRGVTDTQYF.

The chain links TRBV27 to TRBJ2-7, with 7 bases matching TRBD2. The germline gives CDR1 MNHEY, CDR2 SMNVEV (reference sequence). Germline trimming cut 3 bases from V and 2 bases from J; bases unmatched to any gene: 7. The CDR3 length is 15 residues. As DNA, the CDR3 is TGTGCCAGCAGTTTTGGTGGGAGGGGTCCCTACGAGCAGTACTTC. This encodes CASSFGGRGPYEQYF.

The V and J genes are TRBV7-9 and TRBJ1-5; 9 bases line up with TRBD1. V trimming: 5 bases; J trimming: 7 bases; junction bases outside the gene matches: 12. The germline gives CDR1 SEHNR, CDR2 FQNEAQ (reference sequence). The CDR3 sequence is 16 residues long. The CDR3 sequence: CASSGPGTGLGQPQHF. CDR3 bases: TGTGCCAGCAGCGGCCCTGGGACAGGGCTAGGGCAGCCCCAGCATTTT.

V usage is TRBV9 and J usage is TRBJ2-7; 7 positions agree with TRBD2. Germline loops: CDR1 SGDLS, CDR2 YYNGEE. There are 15 residues in the CDR3. With V trimmed by 0 bases and J by 1 base, 4 bases remained unmatched. The CDR3, as DNA: TGTGCCAGCAGCGTAGCTGGTAGCGGGTCCTACGAGCAGTACTTC. This gives the protein CASSVAGSGSYEQYF.

This chain links TRBV7-9 with TRBJ1-4; weak D call: TRBD1 (6 bases). The germline CDR1 and CDR2 sequences are SEHNR and FQNEAQ (reference sequence). The CDR3 extends over 14 amino acids. The germline V and J ends were trimmed by 3 bases and 8 bases, with 13 bases remaining between them. For the CDR3, the DNA is TGTGCCAGCAGCTTCGGCAGGGGTTGGGAAAAACTGTTTTTT. Amino acids: CASSFGRGWEKLFF.

J is TRBJ2-1 and V is TRBV18, with TRBD2 matching 9 bases. V was clipped by 3 bases and J by 8 bases; unmatched bases: 5. Germline lookup yields CDR1 KGHSH and CDR2 LQKENI. This CDR3 contains 14 residues. CDR3 DNA sequence: TGTGCCAGCTCACCGGCGGGGGGGCGGCATGAGCAGTTCTTC. Its translation is CASSPAGGRHEQFF.

The chain is built from TRBV19 and TRBJ1-1; 9 positions agree with TRBD1. Germline V lookup: CDR1 LNHDA, CDR2 SQIVND (reference sequence). After removal of 3 bases from V and 8 bases from J, the junction contained 4 bases not matched to a gene. This CDR3 has 13 residues. In DNA form, the CDR3 reads TGTGCCAGTAGTATCAACAGGGGGCGCGAAGCTTTCTTT. It encodes CASSINRGREAFF.

This chain joins TRBV6-5 and TRBJ1-1; 8 bases fit TRBD1. After removal of 7 bases from V and 0 bases from J, the junction contained 4 bases not matched to a gene. CDR1 and CDR2 (germline): MNHEY, SVGAGI. The CDR3 has 14 residues. This chain's CDR3 is CASIQGALNTEAFF. The CDR3 coding sequence is TGTGCCAGCATCCAGGGGGCGTTGAACACTGAAGCTTTCTTT.

V gene TRBV9 combines with J gene TRBJ2-1; 11 bases are shared with TRBD2. The V gene's germline CDR1 is SGDLS and CDR2 YYNGEE. The CDR3 covers 15 residues. The V gene end was trimmed by 0 bases and the J gene end by 10 bases; junction bases not matched to a gene: 6. The CDR3 DNA follows: TGTGCCAGCAGCGTAGCAAGGACTAGCGGGCCCGAGCAGTTCTTC. It codes for CASSVARTSGPEQFF.

The sample holds a few counts of this clone. The CDR3 region is CASKPTGSTEAFF. The CDR3, as DNA: TGTGCCAGCAAACCGACAGGGAGCACTGAAGCTTTCTTT. The chain couples TRBV12-3 or TRBV12-4 to TRBJ1-1; 7 bases line up with TRBD1. J gave up 4 bases and V 7 bases, and 6 bases lay outside the gene matches. CDR3 length: 13 amino acids.

This rearrangement joins TRBV28 to TRBJ1-5; tentatively, D is TRBD1 (5 bases). This CDR3 has 12 amino acids. Trimming shortened V by 7 bases and J by 7 bases, and 11 bases separated the two germline ends. Germline V CDR1 and CDR2: MDHEN, SYDVKM. The CDR3 bases are TGTGCCAGCACCCAGGGTTTGCAGCCCCAGCATTTT. Residues: CASTQGLQPQHF.

The chain employs TRBV15 and TRBJ1-2; TRBD1 aligns across 10 bases. Trimming took 1 base from V and 6 from J; bases not matched to a gene: 2. CDR1 and CDR2 (germline): LNHNV, YYDKDF (reference sequence). The length of the CDR3 is 14 residues. CDR3 nucleotides: TGTGCCACCAGCAGAGGGGGGACAGGGGATGGCTACACCTTC. Protein product: CATSRGGTGDGYTF.

J is TRBJ2-3 and V is TRBV7-6; TRBD2 matches at 10 bases. J was trimmed by 0 bases and V by 5 bases; bases with no gene match: 5. This CDR3 contains 16 residues. CDR1 SGHVS and CDR2 FNYEAQ come from the germline V gene. The CDR3 loop is CASSLGTSVSTDTQYF. The CDR3 DNA sequence: TGTGCCAGCAGCCTGGGGACTAGCGTCAGCACAGATACGCAGTATTTT. The full variable domain, completed using reference TRBV7-6 and TRBJ2-3, is GAGVSQSPRYKVTKRGQDVALRCDPISGHVSLYWYRQALGQGPEFLTYFNYEAQQDKSGLPNDRFSAERPEGSISTLTIQRTEQRDSAMYRCASSLGTSVSTDTQYFGPGTRLTVL.

The chain employs TRBV11-2 and TRBJ1-3, with 7 bases aligning to TRBD1. Germline assignment: CDR1 SGHAT and CDR2 FQNNGV. The CDR3 covers 16 residues. Trimming cost V 3 bases and J 0 bases; bases outside gene matches: 5. CDR3 sequence: CASSFKQGYSGNTIYF. CDR3 bases: TGTGCCAGCAGCTTTAAACAGGGGTACTCTGGAAACACCATATATTTT.

The chain uses TRBV3-1 (or the pseudogene TRBV3-2) and TRBJ1-5; D gene ambiguous. CDR3 length: 13 residues. Trimming left V 4 bases short and J 2 bases short, with 6 bases between. The V gene's germline CDR1 is LGHDT and CDR2 YNNKEL (reference sequence). In nucleotides, the CDR3 is TGTGCCAGCAGCCTTCCAGGCAATCAGCCCCAGCATTTT. It encodes CASSLPGNQPQHF.

This chain links TRBV2 with TRBJ2-2; D is perhaps TRBD1 (6 bases). The germline V gene encodes CDR1 SNHLY and CDR2 FYNNEI. The V and J ends lost 7 bases and 5 bases respectively, with 17 bases between them. This CDR3 comprises 15 residues. CDR3 DNA: TGTGCCAGCACCTCCGGGCAGGGGCGGACCGGGGAGCTGTTTTTT. Translated, it gives CASTSGQGRTGELFF. Filled out from reference TRBV2 and TRBJ2-2, the complete variable domain reads EPEVTQTPSHQVTQMGQEVILRCVPISNHLYFYWYRQILGQKVEFLVSFYNNEISEKSEIFDDQFSVERPDGSNFTLKIRSTKLEDSAMYFCASTSGQGRTGELFFGEGSRLTVL.

This clone showed up just once. The chain joins TRBV7-3 to TRBJ2-5; 7 nucleotides agree with TRBD2. This CDR3 spans 15 amino acids. From germline, CDR1 is SGHTA and CDR2 FQGTGA. The junction had 7 bases not matched to a gene; V was cut back by 3 bases and J by 3 bases. The CDR3 DNA follows: TGTGCCAGCAGCTTGGCTGGCGGGGGTAAAGAGACCCAGTACTTC. This encodes CASSLAGGGKETQYF.

The chain recombines TRBV6-5 with TRBJ1-2; weak D call: TRBD1 (5 bases). The CDR3 covers 13 residues. Germline V gene lookup returns CDR1 MNHEY and CDR2 SVGAGI. Trimming removed 7 bases from V and 1 base from J, with 10 bases in between. The CDR3 spells CASTEGVNYGYTF. DNA of the CDR3: TGTGCCAGCACGGAAGGGGTTAACTATGGCTACACCTTC.

This clone was observed a handful of times. The chain carries TRBV6-1 and TRBJ1-1, with D unresolved. The CDR3 length is 16 residues. CDR1 and CDR2 from the germline V gene are MNHNS and SASEGT. Trimming pared 3 bases from V and 0 bases from J, leaving 14 bases between. The CDR3 reads CASSDARVRVNTEAFF. For the CDR3, the DNA is TGTGCCAGCAGTGATGCCCGGGTGAGGGTGAACACTGAAGCTTTCTTT.

The CDR3 nucleotides read TGTGCCAGCAGCCAAGAGAGGGTCGAGCGGCAAGAGACCCAGTACTTC. It encodes CASSQERVERQETQYF. This rearrangement joins TRBV3-1 (or the pseudogene TRBV3-2) to TRBJ2-5, with D perhaps TRBD2 (5 bases). This CDR3 is 16 amino acids long. With 0 bases removed from V and 2 bases from J, the gap between germline ends came to 13 bases. Per the germline V gene, CDR1 is LGHDT and CDR2 is YNNKEL (reference sequence).

The genes are TRBV7-2 and TRBJ1-1; 9 nucleotides match TRBD1. Germline-derived CDR1 and CDR2 are SGHTA and FQGNSA. V lost 6 bases and J lost 0; bases outside the gene matches: 8. This CDR3 spans 16 amino acids. The CDR3 is CASRGQGSGMNTEAFF. The CDR3 DNA reads TGTGCCAGCAGGGGACAGGGCTCGGGAATGAACACTGAAGCTTTCTTT.

The chain carries TRBV5-1 and TRBJ2-1; 7 bases align to TRBD2. Germline V gene data show CDR1 as SGHRS and CDR2 as YFSETQ. J was trimmed by 0 bases and V by 6 bases; bases with no gene match: 3. The CDR3 is 14 residues long. The CDR3 DNA is TGCGCCAGCAAAAGCGGGGACTCCTACAATGAGCAGTTCTTC. It codes for CASKSGDSYNEQFF.

The chain joins TRBV5-1 to TRBJ2-1, with TRBD2 matching over 10 bases. With 4 bases clipped from V and 5 bases from J, the junction kept 6 bases outside the gene matches. The CDR3 totals 15 residues. Germline V CDR1 and CDR2: SGHRS, YFSETQ. In DNA form, the CDR3 reads TGCGCCAGCAGCCCCCTGGGGACTAGCGACAATGAGCAGTTCTTC. Translating gives CASSPLGTSDNEQFF.

The V and J genes are TRBV2 and TRBJ2-5; a possible D gene is TRBD2 (6 bases). The CDR3 length is 14 residues. With 4 bases removed from V and 1 base from J, the gap between germline ends came to 10 bases. CDR1 and CDR2 from the germline V gene are SNHLY and FYNNEI. The CDR3 loop reads CASSGGGSQETQYF. In DNA, the CDR3 is TGTGCCAGCAGTGGAGGAGGGTCCCAAGAGACCCAGTACTTC.

J is TRBJ1-4 and V is TRBV10-3; 7 bases are shared with TRBD1. CDR1 and CDR2 (germline): ENHRY, SYGVKD. The V segment lost 4 bases and the J segment 4 bases; nucleotides outside the gene matches: 3. This CDR3 is 14 amino acids long. CDR3 nucleotides: TGTGCCATCAGTGCGGGGGACAGTAATGAAAAACTGTTTTTT. It yields the protein CAISAGDSNEKLFF.

V gene TRBV14 combines with J gene TRBJ1-2; possible D gene TRBD1, 5 bases. The V gene's germline CDR1 is SGHDN and CDR2 FVKESK. CDR3 size: 15 residues. V was trimmed by 1 base and J by 2 bases, leaving 11 bases between them. The CDR3 coding sequence is TGTGCCAGCAGCCAAGCTAGGGACTCGAACTATGGCTACACCTTC. As protein: CASSQARDSNYGYTF.

This clone occurred a few times. The genes are TRBV5-5 and TRBJ2-3; possible D gene TRBD1, 5 bases. This CDR3 spans 15 amino acids. Per germline, CDR1 SGHKS and CDR2 YYEKEE (reference sequence). Deletions cut 1 base from V and 2 bases from J, with 11 bases between. CDR3 residues: CASSLRQGNTDTQYF. DNA of the CDR3: TGTGCCAGCAGCTTGAGGCAGGGTAACACAGATACGCAGTATTTT. The full variable domain, with the rest looked up from reference TRBV5-5 and TRBJ2-3, is DAGVTQSPTHLIKTRGQQVTLRCSPISGHKSVSWYQQVLGQGPQFIFQYYEKEERGRGNFPDRFSARQFPNYSSELNVNALLLGDSALYLCASSLRQGNTDTQYFGPGTRLTVL.

V gene TRBV10-1 combines with J gene TRBJ2-5; 8 bases map to TRBD2. Trimming at V came to 3 bases and at J to 5 bases, leaving 8 bases not matched to a gene. CDR3 size: 15 residues. Per the germline V gene, CDR1 is WNHNN and CDR2 is SYGVQD (reference sequence). The CDR3: CASSDTSGTLETQYF. In DNA, the CDR3 is TGCGCCAGCAGTGATACTAGCGGAACCCTGGAGACCCAGTACTTC.

The rearrangement uses TRBV5-1 and TRBJ1-2; 7 nucleotides agree with TRBD1. V lost 4 bases to trimming and J lost 2 bases; unmatched junction nucleotides: 5. This CDR3 is built from 14 residues. Germline CDR1 and CDR2: SGHRS and YFSETQ. The DNA for the CDR3 is TGCGCCAGCAGCCCGGGACAGAACAACTATGGCTACACCTTC. Protein sequence: CASSPGQNNYGYTF.

The chain is built from TRBV10-2 and TRBJ2-7; 10 bases agree with TRBD1. The J segment lost 2 bases and the V segment lost 2 bases, leaving 0 bases of the junction unmatched. This CDR3 is built from 14 residues. Germline loops: CDR1 WSHSY, CDR2 SAAADI. CDR3 coding DNA: TGCGCCAGCAGTGAGGGGACAGGGGCCTACGAGCAGTACTTC. Its translation is CASSEGTGAYEQYF.

The chain is built from TRBV3-1 (or the pseudogene TRBV3-2) and TRBJ2-3, with 10 bases that match TRBD2. This CDR3 is built from 15 residues. CDR1 and CDR2 (germline): LGHDT, YNNKEL (reference sequence). Unmatched junction bases numbered 3, after V lost 4 bases and J lost 2 bases. The CDR3 loop is CASSRTSGITDTQYF. In nucleotides, the CDR3 is TGTGCCAGCAGCCGGACTAGCGGCATCACAGATACGCAGTATTTT.

V gene TRBV19 combines with J gene TRBJ2-7, with D possibly matching TRBD1 (6 bases). The CDR3 has 14 residues. Germline V lookup: CDR1 LNHDA, CDR2 SQIVND (reference sequence). Deletions cut 5 bases from V and 1 base from J, with 12 bases between. CDR3 sequence: CASSSGTLSYEQYF. The DNA of the CDR3 is TGTGCCAGTAGTTCCGGGACACTTTCCTACGAGCAGTACTTC.